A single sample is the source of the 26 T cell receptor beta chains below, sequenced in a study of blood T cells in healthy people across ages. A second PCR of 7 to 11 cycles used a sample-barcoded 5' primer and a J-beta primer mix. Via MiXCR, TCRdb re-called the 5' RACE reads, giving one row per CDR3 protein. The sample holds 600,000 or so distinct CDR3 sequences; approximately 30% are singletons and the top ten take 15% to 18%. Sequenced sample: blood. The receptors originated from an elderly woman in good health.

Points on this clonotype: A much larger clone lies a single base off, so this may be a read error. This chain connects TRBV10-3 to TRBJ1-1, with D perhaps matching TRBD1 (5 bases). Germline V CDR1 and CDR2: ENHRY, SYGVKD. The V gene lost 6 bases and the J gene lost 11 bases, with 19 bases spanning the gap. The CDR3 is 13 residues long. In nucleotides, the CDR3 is TGTGCCATCAGGGAGGAGGTACGACGGGGGGCTTTCTTT. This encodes CAIREEVRRGAFF.

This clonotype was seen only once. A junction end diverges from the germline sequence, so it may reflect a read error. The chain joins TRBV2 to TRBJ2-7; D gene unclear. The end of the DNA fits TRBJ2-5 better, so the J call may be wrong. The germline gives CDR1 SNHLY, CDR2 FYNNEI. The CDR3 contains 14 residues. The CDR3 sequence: CTSRIGPVGETQYF. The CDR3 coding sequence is TGTACCAGCAGGATCGGGCCTGTTGGGGAGACCCAGTACTTC.

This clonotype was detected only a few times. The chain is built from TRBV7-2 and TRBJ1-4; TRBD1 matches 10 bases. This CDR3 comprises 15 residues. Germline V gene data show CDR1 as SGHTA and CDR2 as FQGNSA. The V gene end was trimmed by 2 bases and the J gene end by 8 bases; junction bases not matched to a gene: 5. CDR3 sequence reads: CASSLTGTGVEKLFF. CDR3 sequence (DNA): TGTGCCAGCAGCTTAACCGGGACAGGGGTCGAAAAACTGTTTTTT. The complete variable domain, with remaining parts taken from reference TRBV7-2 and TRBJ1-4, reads GAGVSQSPSNKVTEKGKDVELRCDPISGHTALYWYRQSLGQGLEFLIYFQGNSAPDKSGLPSDRFSAERTGGSVSTLTIQRTQQEDSAVYLCASSLTGTGVEKLFFGSGTQLSVL.

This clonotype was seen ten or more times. CDR3: CASSPGRFYGYTF. In DNA form, the CDR3 reads TGTGCCAGCAGCCCAGGACGGTTCTATGGCTACACCTTC. V gene TRBV7-9 combines with J gene TRBJ1-2; no clear D. This CDR3 contains 13 residues. The germline V and J ends were trimmed by 5 bases and 4 bases, with 11 bases remaining between them. Germline V lookup: CDR1 SEHNR, CDR2 FQNEAQ (reference sequence).

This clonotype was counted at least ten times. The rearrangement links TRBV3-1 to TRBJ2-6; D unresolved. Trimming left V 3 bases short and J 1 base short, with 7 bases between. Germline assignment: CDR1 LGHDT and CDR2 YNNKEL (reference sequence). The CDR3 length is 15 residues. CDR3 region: CASSQPPSGANVLTF. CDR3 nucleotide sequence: TGTGCCAGCAGCCAGCCTCCTTCTGGGGCCAACGTCCTGACTTTC. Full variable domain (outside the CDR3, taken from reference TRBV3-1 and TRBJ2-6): DTAVSQTPKYLVTQMGNDKSIKCEQNLGHDTMYWYKQDSKKFLKIMFSYNNKELIINETVPNRFSPKSPDKAHLNLHINSLELGDSAVYFCASSQPPSGANVLTFGAGSRLTVL.

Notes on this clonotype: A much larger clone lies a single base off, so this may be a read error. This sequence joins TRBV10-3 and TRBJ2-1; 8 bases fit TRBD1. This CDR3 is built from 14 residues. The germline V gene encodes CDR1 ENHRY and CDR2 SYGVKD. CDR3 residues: CAINPGQDYNVQFF. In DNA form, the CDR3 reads TGTGCCATCAACCCGGGACAGGACTACAATGTGCAGTTCTTC.

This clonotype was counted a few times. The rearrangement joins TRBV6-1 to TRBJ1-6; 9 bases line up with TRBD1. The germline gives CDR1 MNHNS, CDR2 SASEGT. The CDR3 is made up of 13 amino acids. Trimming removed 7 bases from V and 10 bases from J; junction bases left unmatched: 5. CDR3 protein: CASMGTGRSPLHF. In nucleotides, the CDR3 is TGTGCCAGCATGGGGACAGGGCGATCACCCCTCCACTTT.

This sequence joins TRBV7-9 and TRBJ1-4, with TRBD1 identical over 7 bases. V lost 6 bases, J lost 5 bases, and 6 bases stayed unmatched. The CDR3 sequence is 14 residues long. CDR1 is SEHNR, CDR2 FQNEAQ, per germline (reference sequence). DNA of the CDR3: TGTGCCAGCAGTCGGGACAGATTGAATGAAAAACTGTTTTTT. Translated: CASSRDRLNEKLFF.

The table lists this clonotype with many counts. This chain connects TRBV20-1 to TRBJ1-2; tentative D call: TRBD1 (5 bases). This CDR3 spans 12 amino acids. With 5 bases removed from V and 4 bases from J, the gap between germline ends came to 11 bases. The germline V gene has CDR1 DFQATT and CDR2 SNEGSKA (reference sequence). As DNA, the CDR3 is TGCAGTGCTTTGGGGCATCTCTATGGCTACACCTTC. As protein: CSALGHLYGYTF.

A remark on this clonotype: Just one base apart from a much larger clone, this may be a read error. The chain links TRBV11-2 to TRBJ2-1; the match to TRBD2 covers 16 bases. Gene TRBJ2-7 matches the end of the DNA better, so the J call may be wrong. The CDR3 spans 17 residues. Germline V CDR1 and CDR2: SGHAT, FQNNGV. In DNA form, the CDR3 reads TGTGCCAGCAGCGTCGGGACTAGCGGGGGGGCCTACAATGAGCAGTACTTC. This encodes CASSVGTSGGAYNEQYF.

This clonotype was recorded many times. The CDR3 DNA is TGTGCCAGCGGCCTCCGATGGGGATCTGGGGCCAACGTCCTGACTTTC. Its protein is CASGLRWGSGANVLTF. The rearrangement joins TRBV7-2 to TRBJ2-6; D not certain. V shed 8 bases and J shed 1 base, with 15 bases lying between them. This CDR3 is 16 amino acids long. CDR1 and CDR2 from the germline V gene are SGHTA and FQGNSA.

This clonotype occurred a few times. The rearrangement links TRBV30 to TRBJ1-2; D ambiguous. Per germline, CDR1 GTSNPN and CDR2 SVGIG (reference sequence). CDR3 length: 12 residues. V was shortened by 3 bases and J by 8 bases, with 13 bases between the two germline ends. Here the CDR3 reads CAWRGLAYGYTF. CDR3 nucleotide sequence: TGTGCCTGGAGGGGGTTAGCCTACGGCTACACCTTC.

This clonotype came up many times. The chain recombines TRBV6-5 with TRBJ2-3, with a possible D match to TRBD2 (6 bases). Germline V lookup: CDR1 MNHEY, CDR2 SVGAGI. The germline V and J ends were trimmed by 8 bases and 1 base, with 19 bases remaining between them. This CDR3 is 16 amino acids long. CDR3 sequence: CASSRAGPRGTDTQYF. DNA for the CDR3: TGTGCCAGCTCTCGGGCGGGACCGAGGGGCACAGATACGCAGTATTTT.

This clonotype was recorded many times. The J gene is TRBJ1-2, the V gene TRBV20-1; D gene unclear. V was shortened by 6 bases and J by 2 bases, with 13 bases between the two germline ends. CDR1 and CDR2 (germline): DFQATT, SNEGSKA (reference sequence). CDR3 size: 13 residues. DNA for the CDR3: TGCAGTGCCGACCGGGCGGGGAACTATGGCTACACCTTC. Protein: CSADRAGNYGYTF.

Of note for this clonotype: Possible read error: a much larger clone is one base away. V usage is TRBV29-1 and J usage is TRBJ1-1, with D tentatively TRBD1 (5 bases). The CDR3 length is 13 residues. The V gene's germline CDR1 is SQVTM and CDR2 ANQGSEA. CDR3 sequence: CGGLGHQNTEAFF. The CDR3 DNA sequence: TGCGGCGGATTAGGACATCAGAACACTGAAGCTTTCTTT. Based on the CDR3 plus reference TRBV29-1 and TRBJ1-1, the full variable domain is SAVISQKPSRDICQRGTSLTIQCQVDSQVTMMFWYRQQPGQSLTLIATANQGSEATYESGFVIDKFPISRPNLTFSTLTVSNMSPEDSSIYLCGGLGHQNTEAFFGQGTRLTVV.

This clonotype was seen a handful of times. CDR3 sequence: CASGPGTLDTGELFF. CDR3 DNA: TGTGCTAGTGGTCCGGGGACCCTCGACACCGGGGAGCTGTTTTTT. This chain connects TRBV12-5 to TRBJ2-2; D is perhaps TRBD1 or TRBD2 (5 bases each). CDR1 and CDR2 (germline): LGHNT, FRNRAP. V dropped 5 bases and J dropped 3 bases, with 13 bases sitting between them. This CDR3 spans 15 amino acids.

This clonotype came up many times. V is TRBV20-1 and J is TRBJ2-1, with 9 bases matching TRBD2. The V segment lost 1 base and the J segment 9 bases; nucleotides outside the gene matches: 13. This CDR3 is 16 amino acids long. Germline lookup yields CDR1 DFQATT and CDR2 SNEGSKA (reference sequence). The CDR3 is CSARGPSGVSGSEQFF. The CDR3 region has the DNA TGCAGTGCTAGAGGGCCTAGCGGGGTTTCGGGCAGTGAGCAGTTCTTC.

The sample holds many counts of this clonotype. The CDR3 DNA sequence: TGTGCCAGCCGACCGAGGACAGGGAAGTCGCTCGCGGGCTCCTACGAGCAGTACTTC. Amino acids: CASRPRTGKSLAGSYEQYF. The gene calls are TRBV6-2 or TRBV6-3 and TRBJ2-7; 8 bases line up with TRBD1. The CDR3 is 19 residues long. Trimming took 8 bases from V and 0 from J; bases not matched to a gene: 21. The germline V gene has CDR1 MNHEY and CDR2 SVGEGT.

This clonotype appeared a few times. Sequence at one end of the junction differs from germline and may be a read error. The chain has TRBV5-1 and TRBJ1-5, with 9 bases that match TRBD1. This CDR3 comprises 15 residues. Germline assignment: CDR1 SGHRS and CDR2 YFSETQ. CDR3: CASSLSTGGEQLQHF. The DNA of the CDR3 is TGCGCCAGCAGCTTGAGCACAGGGGGCGAACAGCTCCAGCATTTT.

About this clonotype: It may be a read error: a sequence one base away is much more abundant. The chain's CDR3 is CASTERGVSYEQYF. The CDR3 DNA reads as TGTGCCAGCACGGAACGGGGCGTTTCCTACGAGCAGTACTTC. The V gene is TRBV2, the J gene TRBJ2-7; D might be TRBD1 or TRBD2, each matching 5 bases. The germline V gene encodes CDR1 SNHLY and CDR2 FYNNEI. Trimming cost V 7 bases and J 1 base, with 14 bases left between them. The CDR3 contains 14 residues.

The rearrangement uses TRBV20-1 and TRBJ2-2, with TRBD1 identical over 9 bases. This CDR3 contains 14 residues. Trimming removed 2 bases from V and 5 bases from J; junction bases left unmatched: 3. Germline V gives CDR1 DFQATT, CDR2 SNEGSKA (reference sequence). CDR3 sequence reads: CSARPDRGTGELFF. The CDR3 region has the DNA TGCAGTGCTAGACCGGACAGGGGTACCGGGGAGCTGTTTTTT.

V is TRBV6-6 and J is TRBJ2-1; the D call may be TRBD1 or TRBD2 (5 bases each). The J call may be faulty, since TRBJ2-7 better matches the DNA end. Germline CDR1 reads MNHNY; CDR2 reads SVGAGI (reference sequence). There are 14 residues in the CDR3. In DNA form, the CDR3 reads TGTGCCAGCAGTTGGGGGACGACGAACAATGAGCAGTACTTC. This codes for CASSWGTTNNEQYF.

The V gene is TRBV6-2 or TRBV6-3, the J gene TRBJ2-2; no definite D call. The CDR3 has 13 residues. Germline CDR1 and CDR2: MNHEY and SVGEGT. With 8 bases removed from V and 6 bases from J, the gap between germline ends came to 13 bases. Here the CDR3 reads CASQSRPPGELFF. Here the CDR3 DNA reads TGTGCCAGCCAATCGCGCCCGCCCGGGGAGCTGTTTTTT.

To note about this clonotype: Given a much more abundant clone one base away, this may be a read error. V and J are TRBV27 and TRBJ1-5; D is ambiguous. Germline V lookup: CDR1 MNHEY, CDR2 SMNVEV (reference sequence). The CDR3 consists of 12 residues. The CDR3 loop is CTSSLSGQPQHF. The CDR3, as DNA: TGTACCAGCAGTTTATCGGGTCAGCCCCAGCATTTT.

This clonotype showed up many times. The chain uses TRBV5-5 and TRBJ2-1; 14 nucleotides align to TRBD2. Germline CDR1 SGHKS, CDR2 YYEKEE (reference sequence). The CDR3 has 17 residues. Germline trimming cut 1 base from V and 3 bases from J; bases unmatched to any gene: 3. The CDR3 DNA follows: TGTGCCAGCAGCTTGACTGGGACTAGCGGGGGCTACAATGAGCAGTTCTTC. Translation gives CASSLTGTSGGYNEQFF.

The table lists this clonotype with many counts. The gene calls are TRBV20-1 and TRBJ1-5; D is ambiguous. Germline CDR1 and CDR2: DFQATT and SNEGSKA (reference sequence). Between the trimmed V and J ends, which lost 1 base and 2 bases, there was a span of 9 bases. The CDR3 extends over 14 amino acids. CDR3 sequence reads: CSARVKAGNQPQHF. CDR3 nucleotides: TGCAGTGCTAGAGTAAAGGCCGGCAATCAGCCCCAGCATTTT.